This T cell receptor beta chain was identified during a study of vaccination and CD4 T cells after COVID-19. Study overall: Participants received two doses of either BNT162b2 or mRNA-1273 vaccine. A CEFX pool, an HIV-1 Nef pool, or no peptide went to control cultures.

Sequencing of cultured CD4+ T cell DNA used the Oncomine TCR Beta short-read assay. TCRdb independently ran MiXCR on the PCR reads; one entry per CDR3 protein. The table shows approximately 12,000 distinct CDR3 sequences, with more than 30% occurring only once. The treatment is: approximately nine-day PBMC culture with coronavirus spike peptide pools or control peptides (ViraFEST assay). This clonotype appeared a few times. The antigen is not known. This CDR3 has 14 residues. Germline values: CDR1 LNHDA, CDR2 SQIVND (reference sequence). The germline V and J ends were trimmed by 7 bases and 3 bases, with 13 bases remaining between them.

V usage is TRBV19 and J usage is TRBJ1-5, with D perhaps TRBD1 (5 bases). The sample in question was CD4+ T cells from blood, cultured in vitro, obtained after SARS-CoV-2 vaccination. The sequence was collected from a human donor who had recovered from COVID-19. In nucleotides, the CDR3 is TGTGCCAGTAAAAAGGGGCCCATCAATCAGCCCCAGCATTTT. This gives the protein CASKKGPINQPQHF.